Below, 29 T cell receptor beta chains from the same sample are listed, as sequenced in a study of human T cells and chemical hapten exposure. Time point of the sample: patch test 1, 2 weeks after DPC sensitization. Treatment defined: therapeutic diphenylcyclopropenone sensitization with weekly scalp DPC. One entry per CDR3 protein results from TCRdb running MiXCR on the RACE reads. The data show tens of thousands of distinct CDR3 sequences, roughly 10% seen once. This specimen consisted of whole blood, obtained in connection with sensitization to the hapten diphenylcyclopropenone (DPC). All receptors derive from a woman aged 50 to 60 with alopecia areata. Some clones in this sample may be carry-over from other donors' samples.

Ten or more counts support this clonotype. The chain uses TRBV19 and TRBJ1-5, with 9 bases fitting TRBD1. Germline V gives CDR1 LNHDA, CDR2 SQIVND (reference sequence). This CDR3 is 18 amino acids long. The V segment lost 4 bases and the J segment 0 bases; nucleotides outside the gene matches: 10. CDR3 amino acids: CASSTVPGQGNSNQPQHF. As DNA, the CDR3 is TGTGCCAGTAGTACCGTCCCGGGACAGGGAAATAGCAATCAGCCCCAGCATTTT. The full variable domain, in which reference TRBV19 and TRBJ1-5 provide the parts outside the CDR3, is DGGITQSPKYLFRKEGQNVTLSCEQNLNHDAMYWYRQDPGQGLRLIYYSQIVNDFQKGDIAEGYSVSREKKESFPLTVTSAQKNPTAFYLCASSTVPGQGNSNQPQHFGDGTRLSIL.

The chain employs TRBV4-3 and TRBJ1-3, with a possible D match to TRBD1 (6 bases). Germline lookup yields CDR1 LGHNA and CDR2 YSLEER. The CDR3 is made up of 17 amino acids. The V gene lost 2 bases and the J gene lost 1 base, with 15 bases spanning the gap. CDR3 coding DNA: TGCGCCAGCAGCCAAAAAACTCAGGGGTCTTCTGGAAACACCATATATTTT. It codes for CASSQKTQGSSGNTIYF.

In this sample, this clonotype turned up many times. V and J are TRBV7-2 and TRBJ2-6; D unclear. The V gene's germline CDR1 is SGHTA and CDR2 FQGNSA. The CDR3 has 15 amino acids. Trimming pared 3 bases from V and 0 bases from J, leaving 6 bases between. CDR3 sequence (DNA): TGTGCCAGCAGCTTGGTCGTCTCTGGGGCCAACGTCCTGACTTTC. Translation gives CASSLVVSGANVLTF.

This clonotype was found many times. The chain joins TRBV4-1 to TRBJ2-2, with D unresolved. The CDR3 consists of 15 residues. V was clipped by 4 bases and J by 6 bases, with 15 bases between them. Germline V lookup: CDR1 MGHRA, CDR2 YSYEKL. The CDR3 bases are TGCGCCAGCAGCCCCCGTGGCGCCAACGCCGGGGAGCTGTTTTTT. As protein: CASSPRGANAGELFF.

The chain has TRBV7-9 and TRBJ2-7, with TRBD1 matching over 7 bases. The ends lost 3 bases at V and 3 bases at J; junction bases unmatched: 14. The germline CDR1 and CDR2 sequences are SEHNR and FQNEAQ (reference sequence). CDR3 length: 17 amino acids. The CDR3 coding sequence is TGTGCCAGCAGCTTCGGCCTCCGACAGGGAGAAAACTACGAGCAGTACTTC. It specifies CASSFGLRQGENYEQYF.

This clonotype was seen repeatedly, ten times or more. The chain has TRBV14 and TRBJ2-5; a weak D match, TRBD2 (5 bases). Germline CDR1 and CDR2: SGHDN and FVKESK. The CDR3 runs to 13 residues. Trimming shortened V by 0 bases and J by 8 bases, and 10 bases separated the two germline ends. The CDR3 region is CASSQDTRSTQYF. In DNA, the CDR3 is TGTGCCAGCAGCCAAGATACTAGGTCAACCCAGTACTTC.

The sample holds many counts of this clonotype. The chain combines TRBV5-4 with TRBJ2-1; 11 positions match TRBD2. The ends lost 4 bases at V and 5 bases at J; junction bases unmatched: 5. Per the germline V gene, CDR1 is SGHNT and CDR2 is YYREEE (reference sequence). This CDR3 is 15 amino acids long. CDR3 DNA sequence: TGTGCCAGCAGCATGACTAGCGGGACTAACAATGAGCAGTTCTTC. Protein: CASSMTSGTNNEQFF. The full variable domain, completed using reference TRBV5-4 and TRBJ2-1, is ETGVTQSPTHLIKTRGQQVTLRCSSQSGHNTVSWYQQALGQGPQFIFQYYREEENGRGNFPPRFSGLQFPNYSSELNVNALELDDSALYLCASSMTSGTNNEQFFGPGTRLTVL.

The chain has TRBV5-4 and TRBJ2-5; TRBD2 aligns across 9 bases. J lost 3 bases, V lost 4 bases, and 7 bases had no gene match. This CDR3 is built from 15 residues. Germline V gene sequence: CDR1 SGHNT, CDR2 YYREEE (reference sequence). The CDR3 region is CASSQTIAGEETQYF. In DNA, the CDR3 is TGTGCCAGCAGCCAGACAATAGCGGGGGAAGAGACCCAGTACTTC. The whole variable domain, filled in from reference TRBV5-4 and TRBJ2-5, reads ETGVTQSPTHLIKTRGQQVTLRCSSQSGHNTVSWYQQALGQGPQFIFQYYREEENGRGNFPPRFSGLQFPNYSSELNVNALELDDSALYLCASSQTIAGEETQYFGPGTRLLVL.

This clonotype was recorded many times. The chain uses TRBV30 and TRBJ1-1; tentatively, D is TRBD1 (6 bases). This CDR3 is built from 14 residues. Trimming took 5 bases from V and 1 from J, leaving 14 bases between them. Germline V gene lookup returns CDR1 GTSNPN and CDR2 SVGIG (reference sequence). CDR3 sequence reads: CAWFSQDRNTEAFF. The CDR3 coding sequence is TGTGCCTGGTTTTCCCAGGACAGGAACACTGAAGCTTTCTTT.

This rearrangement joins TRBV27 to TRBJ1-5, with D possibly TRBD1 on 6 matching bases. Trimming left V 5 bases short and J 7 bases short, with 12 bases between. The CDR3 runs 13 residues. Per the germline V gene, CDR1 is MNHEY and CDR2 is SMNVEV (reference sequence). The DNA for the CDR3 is TGTGCCAGCAGTCCGCAGGGGAGGCAGCCCCAGCATTTT. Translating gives CASSPQGRQPQHF.

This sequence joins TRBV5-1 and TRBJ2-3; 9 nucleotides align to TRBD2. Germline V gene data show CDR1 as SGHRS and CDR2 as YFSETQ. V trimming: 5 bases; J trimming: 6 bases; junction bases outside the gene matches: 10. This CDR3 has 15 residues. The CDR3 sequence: CASRRLAEPVDTQYF. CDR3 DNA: TGCGCCAGCAGAAGACTAGCGGAGCCGGTGGATACGCAGTATTTT. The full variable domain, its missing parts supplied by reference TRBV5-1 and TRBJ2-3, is KAGVTQTPRYLIKTRGQQVTLSCSPISGHRSVSWYQQTPGQGLQFLFEYFSETQRNKGNFPGRFSGRQFSNSRSEMNVSTLELGDSALYLCASRRLAEPVDTQYFGPGTRLTVL.

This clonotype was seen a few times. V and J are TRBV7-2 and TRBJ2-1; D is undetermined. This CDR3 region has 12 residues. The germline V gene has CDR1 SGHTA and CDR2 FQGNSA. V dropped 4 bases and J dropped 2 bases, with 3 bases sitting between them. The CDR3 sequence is CASSWTYNEQFF. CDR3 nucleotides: TGTGCCAGCAGCTGGACCTACAATGAGCAGTTCTTC.

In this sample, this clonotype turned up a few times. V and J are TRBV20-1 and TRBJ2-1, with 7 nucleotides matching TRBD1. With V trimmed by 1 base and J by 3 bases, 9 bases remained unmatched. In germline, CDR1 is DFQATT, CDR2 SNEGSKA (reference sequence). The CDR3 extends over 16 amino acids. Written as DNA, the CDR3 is TGCAGTGCTAGAGGGGTAGGGGACAGACACTACAATGAGCAGTTCTTC. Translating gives CSARGVGDRHYNEQFF.

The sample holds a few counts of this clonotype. This CDR3 is CASSLTSGTGELFF. The CDR3 bases are TGTGCCAGCAGCTTAACTAGCGGGACCGGGGAGCTGTTTTTT. V and J are TRBV7-2 and TRBJ2-2, with 9 positions matching TRBD2. After removal of 2 bases from V and 5 bases from J, the junction contained 0 bases not matched to a gene. This CDR3 has 14 amino acids. Germline V lookup: CDR1 SGHTA, CDR2 FQGNSA.

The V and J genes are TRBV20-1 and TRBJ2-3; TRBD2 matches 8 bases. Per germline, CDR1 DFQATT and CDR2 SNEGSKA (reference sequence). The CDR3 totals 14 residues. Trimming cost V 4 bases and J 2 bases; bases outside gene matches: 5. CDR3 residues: CSAIRAGATDTQYF. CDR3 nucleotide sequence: TGCAGTGCTATCAGAGCGGGGGCCACAGATACGCAGTATTTT.

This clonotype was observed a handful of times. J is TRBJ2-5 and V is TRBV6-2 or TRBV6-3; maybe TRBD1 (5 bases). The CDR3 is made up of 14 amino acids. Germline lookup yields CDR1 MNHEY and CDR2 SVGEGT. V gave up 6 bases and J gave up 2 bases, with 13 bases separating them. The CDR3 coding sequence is TGTGCCAGCAGCCCCTGGGCAGGGCAAGAGACCCAGTACTTC. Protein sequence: CASSPWAGQETQYF.

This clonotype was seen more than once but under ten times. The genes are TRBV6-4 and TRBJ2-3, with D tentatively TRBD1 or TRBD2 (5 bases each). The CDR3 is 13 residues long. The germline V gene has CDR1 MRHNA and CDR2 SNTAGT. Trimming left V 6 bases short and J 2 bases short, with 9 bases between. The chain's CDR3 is CASSGTHTDTQYF. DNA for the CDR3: TGTGCCAGCAGCGGGACCCACACAGATACGCAGTATTTT.

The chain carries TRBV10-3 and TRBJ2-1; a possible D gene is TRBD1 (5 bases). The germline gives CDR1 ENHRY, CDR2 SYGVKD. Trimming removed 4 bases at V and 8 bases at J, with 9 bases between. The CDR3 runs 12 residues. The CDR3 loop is CAISVFRDEQFF. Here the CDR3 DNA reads TGTGCCATCAGTGTATTCAGGGATGAGCAGTTCTTC.

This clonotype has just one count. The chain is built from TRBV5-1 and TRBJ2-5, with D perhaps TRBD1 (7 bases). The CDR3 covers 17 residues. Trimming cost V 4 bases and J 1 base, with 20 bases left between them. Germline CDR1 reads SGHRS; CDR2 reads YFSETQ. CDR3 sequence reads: CASSPRGTVVFQETQYF. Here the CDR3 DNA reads TGCGCCAGCAGCCCACGGGGGACAGTCGTTTTCCAAGAGACCCAGTACTTC.

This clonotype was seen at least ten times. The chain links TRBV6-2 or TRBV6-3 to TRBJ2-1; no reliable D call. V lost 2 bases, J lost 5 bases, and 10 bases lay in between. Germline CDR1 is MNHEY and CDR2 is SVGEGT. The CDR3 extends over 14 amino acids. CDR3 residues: CASSYPSGNNEQFF. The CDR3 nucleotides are TGTGCCAGCAGTTACCCCTCCGGTAACAATGAGCAGTTCTTC.

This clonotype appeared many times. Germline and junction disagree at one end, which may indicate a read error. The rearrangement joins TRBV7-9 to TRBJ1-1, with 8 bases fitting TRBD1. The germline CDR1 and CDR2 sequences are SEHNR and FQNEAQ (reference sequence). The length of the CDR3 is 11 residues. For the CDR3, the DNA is TGTGCCGGCAGGGGGCTGACTGAAGCTTTCTTT. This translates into CAGRGLTEAFF.

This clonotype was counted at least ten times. The CDR3 bases are TGCAGTGCTAGAGGACAGGGGGGCAATTATGGCTACACCTTC. Protein sequence: CSARGQGGNYGYTF. The chain uses TRBV20-1 and TRBJ1-2, with 9 bases identical to TRBD1. The CDR3 loop spans 14 amino acids. Germline lookup yields CDR1 DFQATT and CDR2 SNEGSKA (reference sequence). Trimming cost V 1 base and J 5 bases; bases outside gene matches: 5.

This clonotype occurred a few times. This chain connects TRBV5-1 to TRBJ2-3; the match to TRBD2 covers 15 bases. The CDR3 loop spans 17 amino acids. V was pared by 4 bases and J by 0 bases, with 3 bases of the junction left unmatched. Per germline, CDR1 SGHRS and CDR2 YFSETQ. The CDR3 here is CASSAGTSGRSTDTQYF. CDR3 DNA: TGCGCCAGCAGCGCCGGGACTAGCGGGAGGAGCACAGATACGCAGTATTTT.

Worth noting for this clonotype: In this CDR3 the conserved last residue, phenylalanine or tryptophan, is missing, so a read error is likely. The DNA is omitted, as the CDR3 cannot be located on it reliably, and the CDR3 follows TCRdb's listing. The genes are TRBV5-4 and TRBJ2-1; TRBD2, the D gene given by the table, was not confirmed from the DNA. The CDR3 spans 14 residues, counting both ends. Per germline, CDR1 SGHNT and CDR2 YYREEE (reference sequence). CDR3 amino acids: CASSLASPYNEQFL.

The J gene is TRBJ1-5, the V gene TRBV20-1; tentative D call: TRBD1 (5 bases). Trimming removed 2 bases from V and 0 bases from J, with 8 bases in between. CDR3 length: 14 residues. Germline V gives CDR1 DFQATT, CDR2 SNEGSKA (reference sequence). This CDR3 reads CSARKGVSNQPQHF. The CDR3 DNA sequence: TGCAGTGCTAGAAAAGGGGTTAGCAATCAGCCCCAGCATTTT.

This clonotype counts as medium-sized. In nucleotides, the CDR3 is TGTGCCAGCAGTTTCGGCGAGGGAGTGGGGTACAATGAGCAGTTCTTC. Translation gives CASSFGEGVGYNEQFF. This sequence joins TRBV27 and TRBJ2-1; D might be TRBD2 (5 bases). From germline, CDR1 is MNHEY and CDR2 SMNVEV (reference sequence). This CDR3 has 16 amino acids. Trimming left V 3 bases short and J 4 bases short, with 16 bases between.

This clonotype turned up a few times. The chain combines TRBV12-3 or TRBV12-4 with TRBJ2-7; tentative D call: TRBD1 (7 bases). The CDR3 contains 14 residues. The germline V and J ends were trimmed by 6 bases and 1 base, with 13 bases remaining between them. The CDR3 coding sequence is TGTGCCAGCAGCACCCAGGGGGGATCCTACGAGCAGTACTTC. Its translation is CASSTQGGSYEQYF.

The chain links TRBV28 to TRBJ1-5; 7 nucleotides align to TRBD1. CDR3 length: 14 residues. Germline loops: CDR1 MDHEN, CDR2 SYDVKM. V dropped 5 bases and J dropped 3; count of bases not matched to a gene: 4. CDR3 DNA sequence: TGTGCCAGCAGTCGGACAGGAACCAATCAGCCCCAGCATTTT. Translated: CASSRTGTNQPQHF.

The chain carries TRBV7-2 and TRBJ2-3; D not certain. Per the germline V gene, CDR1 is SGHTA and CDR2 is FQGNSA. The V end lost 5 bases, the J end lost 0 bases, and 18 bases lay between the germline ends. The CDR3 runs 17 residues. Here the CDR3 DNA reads TGTGCCAGCAGCCTCCGGTGGACGATATCTAGCACAGATACGCAGTATTTT. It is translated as CASSLRWTISSTDTQYF.